The subject of this entry is one T cell receptor beta chain. Germline V gene lookup returns CDR1 SGHTA and CDR2 FQGTGA. The junction had 4 bases not matched to a gene; V was cut back by 4 bases and J by 4 bases. CDR3 length: 14 residues. This sample is part of a study of cytomegalovirus exposure and HLA in healthy donors. 13 Jbeta primers and 60 Vbeta primers were used for the PCR. The repertoire was sequenced with immunoSEQ multiplex PCR; TCRdb's copy has only in-frame clones and lacks some. The sample has about 120,000 clones, 75% seen once. This TCR was sampled from a woman between 40 and 55 years old in good health and CMV-seropositive. The specimen sequenced was PBMCs. The chain joins TRBV7-3 to TRBJ1-1; 9 positions match TRBD1. CDR3 amino acids: CASSSRDRATEAFF. CDR3 sequence (DNA): TGTGCCAGCAGCTCGAGGGACAGGGCCACTGAAGCTTTCTTT.